This TCR beta chain derives from a study of T-cell memory formation after mild COVID-19. Germline assignment: CDR1 SGHRS and CDR2 YFSETQ. With V trimmed by 0 bases and J by 3 bases, 0 bases remained unmatched. The CDR3 covers 14 residues. TCRdb called the 5' RACE reads again in MiXCR, with one record for every CDR3 protein. Here the sample spans roughly 500,000 distinct CDR3 sequences, about a fifth being singletons. The sample taken for sequencing was PBMCs or a T cell subset sorted from them (not recorded which). The TCR sequence derives from an adult woman who had mild COVID-19 (a few samples of this study predate the infection). Cell type and time point are not known. The rearrangement uses TRBV5-1 and TRBJ2-1, with 7 bases that match TRBD2. The CDR3 loop is CASSLGDYYNEQFF. The DNA of the CDR3 is TGCGCCAGCAGCTTGGGGGACTACTACAATGAGCAGTTCTTC.